This T cell receptor (beta chain) emerged from a study of T cells after yellow fever vaccination. Study outcomes and limitations: Of the clonotypes, a small share occurred in both CD4 and CD8 compartments.

TCRdb independently ran MiXCR on the 5' RACE reads; one entry per CDR3 protein. The sample consists of around 310,000 distinct CDR3 sequences, around 4.1% of them appearing once. Germline lookup yields CDR1 SEHNR and CDR2 FQNEAQ (reference sequence). V lost 1 base to trimming and J lost 1 base, with 16 bases between them. The CDR3 totals 17 residues. Concerning this clonotype itself: Its antigen is as yet unknown.

The sequencing used PBMCs, collected 5 days after the yellow fever booster vaccination. J is TRBJ1-1 and V is TRBV7-9, with D unclear. The source is a man aged 18 to 29 who received the YFV17D yellow fever vaccine. The CDR3 DNA is TGTGCCAGCAGCTTAGAGGCAGGCCGGATGGCGAACACTGAAGCTTTCTTT. It encodes CASSLEAGRMANTEAFF.